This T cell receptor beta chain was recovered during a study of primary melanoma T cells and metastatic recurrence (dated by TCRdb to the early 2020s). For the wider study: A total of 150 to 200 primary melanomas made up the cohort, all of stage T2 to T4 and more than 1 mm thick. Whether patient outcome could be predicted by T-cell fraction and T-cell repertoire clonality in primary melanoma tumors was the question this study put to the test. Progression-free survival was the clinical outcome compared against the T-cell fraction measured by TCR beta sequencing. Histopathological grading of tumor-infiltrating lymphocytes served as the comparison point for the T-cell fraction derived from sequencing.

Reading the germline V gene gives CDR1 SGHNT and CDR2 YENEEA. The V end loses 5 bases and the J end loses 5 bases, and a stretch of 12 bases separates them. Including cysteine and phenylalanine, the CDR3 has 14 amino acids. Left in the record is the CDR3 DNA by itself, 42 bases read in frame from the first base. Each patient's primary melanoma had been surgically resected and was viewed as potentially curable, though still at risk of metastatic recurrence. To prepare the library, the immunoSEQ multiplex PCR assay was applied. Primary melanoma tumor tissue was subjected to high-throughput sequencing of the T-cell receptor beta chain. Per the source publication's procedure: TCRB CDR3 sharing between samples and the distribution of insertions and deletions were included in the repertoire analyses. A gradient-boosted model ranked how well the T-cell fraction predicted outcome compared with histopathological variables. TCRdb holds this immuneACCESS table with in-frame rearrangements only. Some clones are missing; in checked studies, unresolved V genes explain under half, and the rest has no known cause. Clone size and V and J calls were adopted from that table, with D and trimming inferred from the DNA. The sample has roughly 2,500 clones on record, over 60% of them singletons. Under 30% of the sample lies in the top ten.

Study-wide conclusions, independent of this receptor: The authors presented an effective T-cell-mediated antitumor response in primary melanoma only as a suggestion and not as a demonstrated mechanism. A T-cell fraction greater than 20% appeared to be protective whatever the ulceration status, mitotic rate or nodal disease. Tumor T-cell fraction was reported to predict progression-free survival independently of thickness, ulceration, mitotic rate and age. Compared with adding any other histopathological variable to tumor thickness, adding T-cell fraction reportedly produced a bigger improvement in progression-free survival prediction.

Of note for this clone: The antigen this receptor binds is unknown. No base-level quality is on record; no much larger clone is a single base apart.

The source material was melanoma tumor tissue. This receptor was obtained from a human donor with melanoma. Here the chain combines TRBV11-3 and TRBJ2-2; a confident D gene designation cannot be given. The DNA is TGTGCCAGCAGCCCCCGGGTCTCAACCGGGGAGCTGTTTTTT. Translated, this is CASSPRVSTGELFF.